This T cell receptor (beta chain) derives from a study of cytomegalovirus exposure and HLA in healthy donors. The PCR employed 60 Vbeta primers together with 13 Jbeta primers. Original processing methods: An analysis performed later counted 75 million to 80 million unique TCR beta chains (roughly 10 million of them shared). Clones were sequenced by immunoSEQ multiplex PCR, and TCRdb holds only the in-frame ones, with some missing. V and J calls and clone size are as listed in that table; D and trimming were resolved from the DNA. The top ten hold about 2.4% of the sample, which has around 130,000 clones, around 86% seen once. From germline, CDR1 is SGHAT and CDR2 FQDESV (reference sequence). The CDR3 has 15 residues. The V segment lost 8 bases and the J segment 1 base; nucleotides outside the gene matches: 10. Details on this clone: Antigen unknown.

Study-wide results and limits: Most subjects' HLA-A and HLA-B alleles were reportedly predicted from TCR beta sequences. A later examination showed that TCR association rates differed by HLA locus, with DRB1 most and HLA-C fewest. The authors assumed roughly uniform sequencing depth across donors for presence/absence analyses.

This TCR was recovered from a woman aged 35 to 49 in good health and CMV-seronegative. The genes are TRBV11-1 and TRBJ2-7; 8 bases match TRBD1. Input material: PBMCs. This chain's CDR3 is CASAAGGILSYEQYF. The CDR3 coding sequence is TGTGCCAGCGCGGCAGGGGGCATTTTGTCCTACGAGCAGTACTTC. Supplemented by reference TRBV11-1 and TRBJ2-7, the full variable domain reads EAEVAQSPRYKITEKSQAVAFWCDPISGHATLYWYRQILGQGPELLVQFQDESVVDDSQLPKDRFSAERLKGVDSTLKIQPAELGDSAMYLCASAAGGILSYEQYFGPGTRLTVT.